This T cell receptor (beta chain) was identified in a study of early T cells in non-severe SARS-CoV-2 infection. Overall study: Sequencing was performed on bulk RNA from unsorted whole blood, leaving chains unpaired.

TCRdb re-derived calls from the 5' RACE reads in MiXCR, one entry per CDR3 protein. The sample includes approximately 58,000 distinct CDR3 sequences, about 6.2% of them seen just once. About this clonotype itself: Its target is not known.

Germline lookup yields CDR1 SEHNR and CDR2 FQNEAQ (reference sequence). CDR3 size: 15 residues. V trimming: 5 bases; J trimming: 5 bases; junction bases outside the gene matches: 9. Study conclusions and caveats: In VDJdb matching, anti-spike CD8 responses were favored while private and CD4 specificities went missing.

The TCR sequence derives from an adult who was a healthcare worker with PCR-confirmed SARS-CoV-2 infection or an uninfected control (not recorded which). What was sequenced was whole blood. The chain links TRBV7-9 to TRBJ2-5, with 9 bases lining up with TRBD1. The CDR3 loop reads CASSHRSDRGETQYF. The CDR3 nucleotides read TGTGCCAGCAGCCATCGATCCGACAGGGGGGAGACCCAGTACTTC.